This T cell receptor (beta chain) was retrieved from a study of T-cell memory formation after mild COVID-19. Findings and caveats of the study: Nothing showed for sure that second-wave clones peaking on day 37 were SARS-CoV-2 specific. The pre-infection memory compartment contained some responding clones, suggesting cross-reactive memory joined. A second wave expanding day 15 to 37 was CD4+-biased; contracting clones were balanced.

TCRdb processed the 5' RACE reads anew with MiXCR; each CDR3 protein has one entry. The data hold more than 350,000 distinct CDR3 sequences, with approximately 15% observed a single time. The CDR3 contains 19 residues. Germline values: CDR1 SGHRS, CDR2 YFSETQ. With 4 bases clipped from V and 0 bases from J, the junction kept 15 bases outside the gene matches. The table lists this clonotype with a few counts. Its matching antigen is unknown. This clonotype was obtained from a young man who had mild COVID-19 (a few samples of this study predate the infection). Cell type and time point are not known. Sequenced sample: PBMCs or a T cell subset sorted from them (not recorded which). The chain is built from TRBV5-1 and TRBJ2-1; 8 bases map to TRBD1. The CDR3 DNA follows: TGCGCCAGCAGCGCGTACTGGGGACAGGTTATTAGCTCCTACAATGAGCAGTTCTTC. This sequence encodes CASSAYWGQVISSYNEQFF. Supplemented by reference TRBV5-1 and TRBJ2-1, the full variable domain reads KAGVTQTPRYLIKTRGQQVTLSCSPISGHRSVSWYQQTPGQGLQFLFEYFSETQRNKGNFPGRFSGRQFSNSRSEMNVSTLELGDSALYLCASSAYWGQVISSYNEQFFGPGTRLTVL.